This T cell receptor beta chain was profiled in a study of blood T cell repertoires in COVID-19. Study overall: Samples representing acute and convalescent COVID-19 were sourced from the United States, Italy and Spain. The analysed material was cDNA or gDNA that came from T cells, B-cell-depleted T cells, or PBMCs.

From germline, CDR1 is MDHEN and CDR2 SYDVKM. Trimming cost V 6 bases and J 3 bases; bases outside gene matches: 7. This CDR3 is 15 amino acids long. Authors' methods: Scientists estimated how many nucleated cells there were by amplifying reference gene primers. Sequenced by immunoSEQ multiplex PCR; TCRdb stores in-frame clones only, minus some. V, J and clone size are those of that table, while D and trimming were read from the DNA. The data contain around 430,000 clones, approximately 88% of them seen just once; the ten biggest clones take up around 12%. The specimen sequenced was peripheral blood. The rearrangement uses TRBV28 and TRBJ1-2; 10 bases are shared with TRBD1. The receptor comes from a woman aged 50 to 65 with COVID-19, enrolled during active disease. The CDR3 protein is CASSPIGTGDYGYTF. The CDR3 nucleotides read TGTGCCAGCAGCCCGATCGGGACAGGGGACTATGGCTACACCTTC.